This record covers a single TCR beta chain. Its target is unknown. The source of the sample is a study of cytomegalovirus exposure and HLA in healthy donors. Study-level background: Unique TCR beta sequences numbering fewer than 130 million came from approximately 180 million T cells in an earlier analysis.

Broader study findings: TCR beta sequences reportedly predicted most subjects' HLA-A and HLA-B alleles accurately.

PCR amplification relied on 60 Vbeta primers (plus 13 Jbeta primers). Clones were read by immunoSEQ multiplex PCR, and TCRdb kept only the in-frame ones, dropping some. The profile shows about 110,000 clones, about four fifths of them singletons. The clonotype comes from a woman in her twenties or thirties in good health and CMV-seronegative. Sequencing was done on a sample of PBMCs.

This chain's CDR3 is CASSTPAGARTDTQYF. The CDR3 nucleotides read TGTGCCAGCAGTACCCCGGCTGGGGCGCGAACAGATACGCAGTATTTT. The chain recombines TRBV28 with TRBJ2-3, with a tentative D call TRBD1 (5 bases). The CDR3 sequence is 16 residues long. V dropped 5 bases and J dropped 3 bases, with 18 bases sitting between them. CDR1 and CDR2 (germline): MDHEN, SYDVKM.